This T cell receptor beta chain originates from a study of blood T cell repertoires in COVID-19. Study context: From the United States, Italy and Spain came samples of acute and convalescent COVID-19. Sources were T cells, B-cell-depleted T cells, or PBMCs; the material itself was cDNA or gDNA.

Authors' data handling: How many nucleated cells were present was estimated from reference gene primer amplification. Generated by immunoSEQ multiplex PCR, the TCRdb table keeps only in-frame clones and is missing some. V, J and clone size were drawn from that table, and D and trimming were deduced from the DNA. The sample lists over 110,000 clones, roughly 88% occurring once. Trimming stripped 6 bases from V and 3 bases from J, with 10 bases between. The CDR3 is 13 amino acids. From germline, CDR1 is MNHEY and CDR2 SVGAGI. The material sequenced was peripheral blood. This TCR derives from a man aged 70-80 years with acute or convalescent COVID-19. The chain combines TRBV6-5 with TRBJ2-3; possibly TRBD2 for D (5 bases). The chain's CDR3 is CASRRDGTDTQYF. CDR3 DNA sequence: TGTGCCAGCAGGAGGGATGGGACAGATACGCAGTATTTT.